This TCR beta chain was observed in a study of blood T cells in healthy people across ages. Primed by a sample-barcoded 5' primer and a J-beta primer mix, a second PCR proceeded for 7 to 11 cycles. TCRdb fed the 5' RACE reads into MiXCR, producing one record per CDR3 protein. The sample has more than 1 million distinct CDR3 sequences, 40% to 45% seen once. The germline gives CDR1 SNHLY, CDR2 FYNNEI. The CDR3 is 16 amino acids. The V and J ends lost 2 bases and 6 bases, in that order; junction bases with no gene match: 11. The rearrangement uses TRBV2 and TRBJ2-7, with 9 positions matching TRBD1. Source material: blood. This clonotype was obtained from an older woman in good health. CDR3 nucleotides: TGTGCCAGCAGTGAAACACCCGGAGGGACAGGGCCCGAGCAGTACTTC. Translated: CASSETPGGTGPEQYF.